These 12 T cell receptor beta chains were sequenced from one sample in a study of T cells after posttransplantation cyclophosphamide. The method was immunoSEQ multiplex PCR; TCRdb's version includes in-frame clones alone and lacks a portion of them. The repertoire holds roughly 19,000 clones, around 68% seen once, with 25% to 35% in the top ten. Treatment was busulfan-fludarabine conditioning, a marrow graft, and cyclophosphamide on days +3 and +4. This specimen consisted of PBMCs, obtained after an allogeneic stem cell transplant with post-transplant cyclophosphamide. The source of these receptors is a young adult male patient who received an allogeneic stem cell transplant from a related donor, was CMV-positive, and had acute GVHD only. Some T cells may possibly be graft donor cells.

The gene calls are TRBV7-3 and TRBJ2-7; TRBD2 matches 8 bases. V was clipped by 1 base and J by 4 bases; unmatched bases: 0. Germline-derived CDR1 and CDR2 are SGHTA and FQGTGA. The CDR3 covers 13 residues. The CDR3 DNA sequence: TGTGCCAGCAGCTTAATAGCGGGGTACGAGCAGTACTTC. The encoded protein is CASSLIAGYEQYF. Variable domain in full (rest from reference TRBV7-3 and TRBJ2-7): GAGVSQTPSNKVTEKGKYVELRCDPISGHTALYWYRQSLGQGPEFLIYFQGTGAADDSGLPNDRFFAVRPEGSVSTLKIQRTERGDSAVYLCASSLIAGYEQYFGPGTRLTVT.

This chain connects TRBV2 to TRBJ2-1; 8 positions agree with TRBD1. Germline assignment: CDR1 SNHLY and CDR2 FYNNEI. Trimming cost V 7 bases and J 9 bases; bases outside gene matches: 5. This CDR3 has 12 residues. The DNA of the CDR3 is TGTGCCAGCAATGCAGGGGGCGGTGAGCAGTTCTTC. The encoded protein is CASNAGGGEQFF.

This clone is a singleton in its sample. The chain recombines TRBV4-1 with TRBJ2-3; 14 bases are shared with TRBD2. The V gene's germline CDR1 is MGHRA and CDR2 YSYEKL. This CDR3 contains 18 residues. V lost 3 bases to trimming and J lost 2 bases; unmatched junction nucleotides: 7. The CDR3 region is CASSQSPTSGGATDTQYF. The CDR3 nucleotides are TGCGCCAGCAGCCAGTCCCCGACTAGCGGGGGGGCCACAGATACGCAGTATTTT.

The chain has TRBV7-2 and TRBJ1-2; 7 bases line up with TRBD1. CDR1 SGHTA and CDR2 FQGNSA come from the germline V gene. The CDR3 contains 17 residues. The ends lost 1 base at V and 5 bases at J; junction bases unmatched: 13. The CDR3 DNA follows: TGTGCCAGCAGCTTAGGTCGACAGGGCACTGTGGGGTATGGCTACACCTTC. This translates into CASSLGRQGTVGYGYTF.

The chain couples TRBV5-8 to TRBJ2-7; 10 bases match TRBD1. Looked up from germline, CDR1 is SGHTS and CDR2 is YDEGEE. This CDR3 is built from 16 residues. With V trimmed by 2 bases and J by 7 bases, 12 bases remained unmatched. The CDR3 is CASSFRTGGTAREQYF. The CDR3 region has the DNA TGTGCCAGCAGCTTCCGGACAGGGGGGACGGCTAGGGAGCAGTACTTC.

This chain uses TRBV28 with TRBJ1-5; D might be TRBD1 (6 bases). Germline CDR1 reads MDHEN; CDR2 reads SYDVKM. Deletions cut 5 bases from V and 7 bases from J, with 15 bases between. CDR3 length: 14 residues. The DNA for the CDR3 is TGTGCCAGCAGTGTCACAGGGTTGATCCAGCCCCAGCATTTT. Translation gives CASSVTGLIQPQHF.

Written as DNA, the CDR3 is TGTGCCAGCAGACGGGCCGTTCAGGGTTCCTATAATTCACCCCTCCACTTT. Translating gives CASRRAVQGSYNSPLHF. This chain connects TRBV27 to TRBJ1-6, with D perhaps matching TRBD1 (5 bases). V was shortened by 6 bases and J by 1 base, with 16 bases between the two germline ends. The CDR3 has 17 amino acids. From germline, CDR1 is MNHEY and CDR2 SMNVEV (reference sequence).

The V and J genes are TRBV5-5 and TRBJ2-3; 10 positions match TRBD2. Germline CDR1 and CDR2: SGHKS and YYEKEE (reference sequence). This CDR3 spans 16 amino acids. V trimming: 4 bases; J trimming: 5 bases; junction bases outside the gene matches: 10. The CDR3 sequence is CASSPRLAGVKDTQYF. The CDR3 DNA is TGTGCCAGCAGCCCGAGGCTAGCGGGGGTCAAAGATACGCAGTATTTT.

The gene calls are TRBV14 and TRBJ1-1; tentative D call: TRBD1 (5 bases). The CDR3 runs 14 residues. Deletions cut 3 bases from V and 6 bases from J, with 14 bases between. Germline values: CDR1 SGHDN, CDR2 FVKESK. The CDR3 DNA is TGTGCCAGCAGCCACTCCCTTCGGGGGTCTGAAGCTTTCTTT. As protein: CASSHSLRGSEAFF. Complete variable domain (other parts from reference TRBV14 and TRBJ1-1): EAGVTQFPSHSVIEKGQTVTLRCDPISGHDNLYWYRRVMGKEIKFLLHFVKESKQDESGMPNNRFLAERTGGTYSTLKVQPAELEDSGVYFCASSHSLRGSEAFFGQGTRLTVV.

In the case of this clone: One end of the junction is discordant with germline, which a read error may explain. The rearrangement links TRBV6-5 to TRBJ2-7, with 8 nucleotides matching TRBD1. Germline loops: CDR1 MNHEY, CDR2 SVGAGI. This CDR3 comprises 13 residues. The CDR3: CASSIWTGNEQYF. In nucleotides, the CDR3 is TGTGCCAGCAGTATCTGGACAGGGAACGAGCAATACTTC.

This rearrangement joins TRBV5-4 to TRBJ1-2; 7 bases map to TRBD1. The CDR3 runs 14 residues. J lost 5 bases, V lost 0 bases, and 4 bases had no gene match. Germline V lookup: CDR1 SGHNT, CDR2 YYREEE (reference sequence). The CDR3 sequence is CASSLDRGVYGYTF. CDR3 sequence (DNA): TGTGCCAGCAGCTTGGACAGGGGAGTTTATGGCTACACCTTC.

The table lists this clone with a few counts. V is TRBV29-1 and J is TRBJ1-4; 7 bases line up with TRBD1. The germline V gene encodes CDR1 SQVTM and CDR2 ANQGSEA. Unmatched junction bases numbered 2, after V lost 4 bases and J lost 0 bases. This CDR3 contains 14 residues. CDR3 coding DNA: TGCAGCGTTGCGGGACAGTCAACTAATGAAAAACTGTTTTTT. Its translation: CSVAGQSTNEKLFF.